The 15 T cell receptor beta chains below were found in one sample sequenced in a study of cytomegalovirus exposure and HLA in healthy donors. Amplification used 60 Vbeta primers and 13 Jbeta primers. Measured with immunoSEQ multiplex PCR; TCRdb has only the in-frame clones, and not every one. The table lists around 190,000 clones, around 81% of them singletons, with 5.7% in the top ten. Sample: PBMCs. The receptors here all came from a man in his forties or fifties in good health and CMV-seronegative.

The genes are TRBV5-8 and TRBJ1-5, with no clear D. The CDR3 spans 11 residues. Trimming took off 4 bases at V and 9 bases at J, with 8 bases between the two ends. The V gene's germline CDR1 is SGHTS and CDR2 YDEGEE. DNA of the CDR3: TGTGCCAGCAGCCCTCGAGGGCCCCAGCATTTT. Amino acid sequence: CASSPRGPQHF.

This clone showed up just once. This rearrangement joins TRBV7-2 to TRBJ2-3, with TRBD2 as a possible D gene (6 bases). CDR3 size: 15 residues. Germline CDR1 SGHTA, CDR2 FQGNSA. V was cut by 0 bases and J by 4 bases, with 11 bases left in between. The CDR3 sequence: CASSLAAGRADTQYF. CDR3 nucleotide sequence: TGTGCCAGCAGCTTAGCCGCGGGGCGGGCAGATACGCAGTATTTT.

The chain has TRBV9 and TRBJ2-3; TRBD2 agrees at 7 bases. This CDR3 is 16 amino acids long. V was clipped by 0 bases and J by 2 bases; unmatched bases: 6. The germline CDR1 and CDR2 sequences are SGDLS and YYNGEE. For the CDR3, the DNA is TGTGCCAGCAGCGTAGCCCCGGCGGGAGCCACAGATACGCAGTATTTT. Its protein is CASSVAPAGATDTQYF.

The chain recombines TRBV15 with TRBJ1-1, with 7 bases that match TRBD1. The germline CDR1 and CDR2 sequences are LNHNV and YYDKDF (reference sequence). This CDR3 region has 14 residues. Trimming at V came to 0 bases and at J to 4 bases, leaving 2 bases not matched to a gene. The CDR3 sequence is CATSRDTGATEAFF. CDR3 bases: TGTGCCACCAGCAGAGATACAGGGGCCACTGAAGCTTTCTTT. Looking up the rest from reference TRBV15 and TRBJ1-1 gives the full variable domain: DAMVIQNPRYQVTQFGKPVTLSCSQTLNHNVMYWYQQKSSQAPKLLFHYYDKDFNNEADTPDNFQSRRPNTSFCFLDIRSPGLGDTAMYLCATSRDTGATEAFFGQGTRLTVV.

This clone was seen just once. This chain connects TRBV9 to TRBJ2-1; D is unclear. V was clipped by 0 bases and J by 4 bases, with 14 bases between them. Per germline, CDR1 SGDLS and CDR2 YYNGEE. This CDR3 has 16 residues. This chain's CDR3 is CASSVVLDLNYNEQFF. For the CDR3, the DNA is TGTGCCAGCAGCGTAGTTCTAGATCTCAATTACAATGAGCAGTTCTTC.

This clone has only a few counts. The V call is TRBV5-1, the J call TRBJ2-7, with a tentative D call TRBD1 (7 bases). Germline V CDR1 and CDR2: SGHRS, YFSETQ. CDR3 length equals 15 residues. V gave up 0 bases and J gave up 7 bases, with 17 bases separating them. The CDR3 reads CASSLGPGGSSEQYF. In DNA form, the CDR3 reads TGCGCCAGCAGCTTGGGCCCAGGGGGGTCGTCGGAGCAGTACTTC.

This rearrangement joins TRBV29-1 to TRBJ1-2; D not resolved. CDR3 length: 14 residues. Germline CDR1 SQVTM, CDR2 ANQGSEA. The V gene lost 7 bases and the J gene lost 7 bases, with 22 bases spanning the gap. CDR3 sequence (DNA): TGCAGCGAGACCCCCCCAGGAGGGTACAGTGGCTACACCTTC. Its protein is CSETPPGGYSGYTF.

The gene calls are TRBV6-4 and TRBJ2-3; D gene ambiguous. Germline lookup yields CDR1 MRHNA and CDR2 SNTAGT. The V gene lost 2 bases and the J gene lost 3 bases, with 12 bases spanning the gap. This CDR3 comprises 15 residues. The CDR3, as DNA: TGTGCCAGCAGTGACCTGTTTGGCACGACAGATACGCAGTATTTT. Its translation: CASSDLFGTTDTQYF.

The rearrangement links TRBV6-5 to TRBJ1-4, with 9 bases matching TRBD1. The CDR3 spans 16 residues. The V gene's germline CDR1 is MNHEY and CDR2 SVGAGI. Germline trimming cut 4 bases from V and 2 bases from J; bases unmatched to any gene: 5. CDR3 loop: CASSSTGGPTNEKLFF. In DNA form, the CDR3 reads TGTGCCAGCAGTTCGACAGGGGGACCCACTAATGAAAAACTGTTTTTT.

The J gene is TRBJ2-5, the V gene TRBV10-3; TRBD2 matches at 10 bases. CDR3 length: 15 residues. J gave up 5 bases and V 3 bases, and 6 bases lay outside the gene matches. CDR1 is ENHRY, CDR2 SYGVKD, per germline. This CDR3 reads CAISDLLAGIETQYF. CDR3 in DNA: TGTGCCATCAGTGATTTACTAGCGGGAATTGAGACCCAGTACTTC.

This clone was detected only a few times. This rearrangement joins TRBV27 to TRBJ2-7; TRBD2 aligns across 8 bases. V shed 6 bases and J 7 bases; nucleotides not matched to a gene: 11. In germline, CDR1 is MNHEY, CDR2 SMNVEV (reference sequence). The CDR3 spans 14 residues. The CDR3 bases are TGTGCCAGCAGCCCGCCGGGGGGGTGGTGGGAGCAGTACTTC. It codes for CASSPPGGWWEQYF.

The chain combines TRBV7-2 with TRBJ2-7; 12 bases are a match to TRBD2. This CDR3 spans 14 amino acids. Unmatched junction bases numbered 0, after V lost 4 bases and J lost 2 bases. Germline loops: CDR1 SGHTA, CDR2 FQGNSA. The CDR3 loop is CASSWTSGTYEQYF. The CDR3 nucleotides are TGTGCCAGCAGCTGGACTAGCGGGACCTACGAGCAGTACTTC.

V gene TRBV11-3 combines with J gene TRBJ1-1, with 7 bases lining up with TRBD1. Germline values: CDR1 SGHNT, CDR2 YENEEA. The V gene end was trimmed by 5 bases and the J gene end by 4 bases; junction bases not matched to a gene: 7. The CDR3 loop spans 14 amino acids. The CDR3 is CASSPRQGGTEAFF. The DNA for the CDR3 is TGTGCCAGCAGCCCCCGACAGGGTGGCACTGAAGCTTTCTTT.

The V and J genes are TRBV6-1 and TRBJ2-7; weak D call: TRBD2 (6 bases). Per germline, CDR1 MNHNS and CDR2 SASEGT. The V end lost 7 bases, the J end lost 2 bases, and 15 bases lay between the germline ends. CDR3 length equals 14 residues. CDR3 DNA: TGTGCCAGCATCTCGGGACTCCGGCCCTACGAGCAGTACTTC. Its protein product is CASISGLRPYEQYF.

The CDR3 sequence: CASSAGGTSGMVEQFF. The CDR3 DNA sequence: TGTGCCAGCAGCGCCGGCGGGACTAGCGGGATGGTTGAGCAGTTCTTC. The gene calls are TRBV9 and TRBJ2-1; 13 bases fit TRBD2. The CDR3 length is 16 residues. Trimming took 3 bases from V and 9 from J; bases not matched to a gene: 9. Germline CDR1 is SGDLS and CDR2 is YYNGEE.